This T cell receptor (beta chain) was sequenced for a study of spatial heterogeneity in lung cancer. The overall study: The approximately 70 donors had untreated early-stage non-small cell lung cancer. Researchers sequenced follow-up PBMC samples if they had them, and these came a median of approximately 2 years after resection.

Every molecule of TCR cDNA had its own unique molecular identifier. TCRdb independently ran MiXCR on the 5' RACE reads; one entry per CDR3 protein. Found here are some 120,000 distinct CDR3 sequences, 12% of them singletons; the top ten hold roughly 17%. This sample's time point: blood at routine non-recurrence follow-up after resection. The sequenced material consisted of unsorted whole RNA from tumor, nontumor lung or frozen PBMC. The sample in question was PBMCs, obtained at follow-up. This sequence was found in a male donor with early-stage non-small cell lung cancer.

The CDR3 DNA reads TGTGCCAGCTCACCCCAAAGGGAGGACGCAGAGACCCAGTACTTC. Translation gives CASSPQREDAETQYF. The rearrangement joins TRBV18 to TRBJ2-5; D possibly corresponds to TRBD2 (6 bases). This CDR3 comprises 15 residues. V lost 3 bases to trimming and J lost 4 bases, with 15 bases between them. Germline V CDR1 and CDR2: KGHSH, LQKENI. Together with reference TRBV18 and TRBJ2-5, the CDR3 gives the full variable domain: NAGVMQNPRHLVRRRGQEARLRCSPMKGHSHVYWYRQLPEEGLKFMVYLQKENIIDESGMPKERFSAEFPKEGPSILRIQQVVRGDSAAYFCASSPQREDAETQYFGPGTRLLVL.